These T cell receptor beta chains were read from a single sample in a study of blood T cell repertoires in COVID-19. Repertoires were generated with immunoSEQ multiplex PCR, while TCRdb's copy carries only in-frame clones and drops some. The sample holds 19,000 or so clones, about 88% seen once. The source material was peripheral blood. The receptors were sampled from a man aged 35 to 55 with active COVID-19. Both conserved end residues are trimmed from each CDR3. Fields, in order: V gene, J gene, CDR3 protein.

>TRBV11-2|TRBJ2-7
ASSLDLGGSYEQY
>TRBV6-6|TRBJ2-5
ASFPSGGPETQY
>TRBV10-3|TRBJ2-1
AIISAAGITYNEQF
>TRBV14|TRBJ2-3
ASSEQIADTQY
>TRBV6-2/TRBV6-3|TRBJ2-2
ASSRLAGVNGELF
>TRBV2|TRBJ2-3
ASRAVNTQY
>TRBV4-3|TRBJ2-6
ASSQERAGGNPGANVLT
>TRBV2|TRBJ2-5
ASSEGLAGAQTQY
>TRBV27|TRBJ2-3
ASSPGLAGGFGDTQY
>TRBV20-1|TRBJ2-3
SASSGLARVTQY
>TRBV4-1|TRBJ1-1
ASSQDSTERWALNTEAF
>TRBV18|TRBJ1-4
ASSSPTNEKLF
>TRBV13|TRBJ1-5
ASRSIRDIGYQPQH
>TRBV27|TRBJ2-6
ASSSQLGDRKSGANVLT
>TRBV5-4|TRBJ2-1
ASSLGGLAENEQF
>TRBV6-5|TRBJ1-1
ASSYSLLRGDTEAF
>TRBV28|TRBJ1-2
ASSPSGANYGYT
>TRBV2|TRBJ1-2
ASRTGFHYGYT
>TRBV27|TRBJ2-1
ASSERDRANEQF
>TRBV6-5|TRBJ2-7
ASRRDFSYEQY
>TRBV18|TRBJ1-4
ASSPTTGSKNEKLF
>TRBV7-9|TRBJ2-7
ASSSTSYEQY
>TRBV27|TRBJ2-7
ASRGQGVEQY
>TRBV9|TRBJ1-2
ASSVAPAGLGYT
>TRBV5-6|TRBJ2-1
ASSFLAGAWGYNEQF
>TRBV6-2/TRBV6-3|TRBJ2-7
ASSRPGQVGYEQY
>TRBV5-4|TRBJ2-7
ASSRSGTSNEQY
>TRBV30|TRBJ2-7
AWSKPGQGSYEQY
>TRBV4-3|TRBJ2-7
ASSLMTGAAYEQY
>TRBV4-3|TRBJ2-7
ASSQGTGSLRYEQY
>TRBV7-9|TRBJ2-5
ASSFQGQELSRETQY
>TRBV6-6|TRBJ1-3
ASSYLGQGLNTIY
>TRBV27|TRBJ2-1
ASSPGAGGPGEQF
>TRBV27|TRBJ2-7
ASSLSDSNYEQY
>TRBV12-3/TRBV12-4|TRBJ2-7
ASRPGKAEQY